This T cell receptor (beta chain) was sequenced in a study of T cells in Graves' hyperthyroidism and ophthalmopathy. CDR1 and CDR2 from the germline V gene are SGDLS and YYNGEE. V was clipped by 2 bases and J by 7 bases; unmatched bases: 8. The CDR3 sequence is 15 residues long. This clonotype was counted only a few times. As yet, its antigen is unknown. Study results and caveats: Stable hyperthyroidism and ophthalmopathy were separated using 13 V-J signatures. Blood also showed most of the thyroid clonotypes that were expanded above 0.001.

Clinical symptoms, serum thyroxine, TRAb, thyroid ultrasound and orbital computed tomography informed diagnoses. Cells are PBMCs isolated from around 9.4 ml of fresh blood. The TCR beta CDR3 regions underwent amplification using RNA transcripts as the source. With the HTBI primer set, the TCR CDR3 went through a first round of RT-PCR. TCRdb analysed the multiplex PCR reads with MiXCR anew, one entry per CDR3 protein. The sample shows about 580,000 distinct CDR3 sequences, approximately 15% of them seen only once. The chain is built from TRBV9 and TRBJ2-1; 8 bases map to TRBD2. The TCR sequence derives from a woman aged 25 to 39 with Graves' hyperthyroidism that later progressed to Graves' ophthalmopathy. The sample taken for sequencing was blood. In nucleotides, the CDR3 is TGTGCCAGCAGCGTTAACCTAGGACTAGCTAATGAGCAGTTCTTC. As protein: CASSVNLGLANEQFF.